Each of the 10 T cell receptor beta chains below was sequenced from the same sample in a study of T cell repertoires in cytomegalovirus infection. MiXCR was run by TCRdb on the reads, yielding one entry per CDR3 protein. The sample lists 300,000 or so distinct CDR3 sequences, roughly 9.3% occurring once. Sequencing input: PBMCs. Source of these receptors: a human donor in good health (CMV status not recorded). Some clones in this sample may be carry-over from other donors' samples.

In this sample, this clonotype turned up many times. The V and J genes are TRBV28 and TRBJ2-2, with 9 bases fitting TRBD2. Germline V gene lookup returns CDR1 MDHEN and CDR2 SYDVKM. J was trimmed by 6 bases and V by 6 bases; bases with no gene match: 11. The CDR3 consists of 16 residues. The CDR3 loop is CASSHSRGGASGELFF. CDR3 DNA: TGTGCCAGCAGCCACTCGCGCGGGGGGGCATCCGGGGAGCTGTTTTTT.

The chain has TRBV20-1 and TRBJ1-1; TRBD1 agrees at 7 bases. Germline V gene lookup returns CDR1 DFQATT and CDR2 SNEGSKA (reference sequence). Unmatched junction bases numbered 10, after V lost 6 bases and J lost 0 bases. The CDR3 is 15 amino acids. This CDR3 is CSAPPDRVMNTEAFF. The CDR3 DNA follows: TGCAGTGCCCCTCCCGACAGGGTCATGAACACTGAAGCTTTCTTT.

Regarding this clonotype: This sequence may be a read error, since a much larger clone differs from it by one base. This rearrangement joins TRBV20-1 to TRBJ2-7; D gene unclear. CDR3 length: 12 residues. Germline CDR1 DFQATT, CDR2 SNEGSKA (reference sequence). V lost 6 bases and J lost 1, with 10 bases in between. CDR3 nucleotides: TGCAGTGCACCTGACATTTCCTACGAGCAGTACTTC. This encodes CSAPDISYEQYF.

This clonotype was detected many times. The chain employs TRBV28 and TRBJ2-1; D assignment may be TRBD1 or TRBD2 (5 bases each). V lost 5 bases, J lost 8 bases, and 22 bases lay in between. The CDR3 contains 16 residues. Germline V lookup: CDR1 MDHEN, CDR2 SYDVKM. CDR3 residues: CASSRPTGTLVHEQFF. The CDR3 DNA reads as TGTGCCAGCAGTCGTCCTACCGGGACCCTTGTGCATGAGCAGTTCTTC.

On this clonotype: A read error may explain this, as a much larger clone is one base away. The chain employs TRBV7-4 and TRBJ2-1; D is uncertain. The V gene's germline CDR1 is SGHVT and CDR2 SQSDAQ. The CDR3 loop spans 15 amino acids. V lost 8 bases to trimming and J lost 3 bases, with 17 bases between them. Written as DNA, the CDR3 is TGTGCCAGCCGCCACACTCAAACCCTCTACAATGAGCAGTTCTTC. Its protein is CASRHTQTLYNEQFF.

This clonotype was picked up many times. The V gene is TRBV12-3 or TRBV12-4, the J gene TRBJ2-3; 9 bases are a match to TRBD1. The V segment lost 4 bases and the J segment 8 bases; nucleotides outside the gene matches: 7. The CDR3 spans 14 residues. CDR3 nucleotides: TGTGCCAGCAGTTCCAACAGGGGGCCTGGTACGCAGTATTTT. It translates to CASSSNRGPGTQYF.

This clonotype was seen ten or more times. The V and J genes are TRBV6-6 and TRBJ2-4; no reliable D call. The germline gives CDR1 MNHNY, CDR2 SVGAGI (reference sequence). The length of the CDR3 is 13 residues. Trimming left V 2 bases short and J 5 bases short, with 7 bases between. DNA for the CDR3: TGTGCCAGCAGTTACGGTATCCAAAACATTCAGTACTTC. It codes for CASSYGIQNIQYF.

This clonotype occurred many times. The V and J genes are TRBV20-1 and TRBJ1-1, with a weak D call TRBD1 (6 bases). V was trimmed by 7 bases and J by 0 bases, leaving 15 bases between them. The CDR3 has 14 residues. The germline gives CDR1 DFQATT, CDR2 SNEGSKA (reference sequence). The CDR3 region has the DNA TGCAGTGTCCACAGGGTAGACATGAACACTGAAGCTTTCTTT. This gives the protein CSVHRVDMNTEAFF.

At least ten counts were recorded for this clonotype. This chain joins TRBV7-9 and TRBJ2-3; 11 positions match TRBD2. This CDR3 has 16 residues. Germline V gives CDR1 SEHNR, CDR2 FQNEAQ (reference sequence). The trim removed 5 bases at V and 0 bases at J, leaving 4 bases unmatched. Here the CDR3 reads CASSTTSGVSTDTQYF. CDR3 nucleotide sequence: TGTGCCAGCAGCACGACTAGCGGGGTGAGCACAGATACGCAGTATTTT.

CDR3 sequence: CASSQRTSGRYQETQYF. The CDR3 region has the DNA TGTGCCAGCAGCCAAAGGACTAGCGGACGGTACCAAGAGACCCAGTACTTC. The V call is TRBV3-1, the J call TRBJ2-5; 10 bases are a match to TRBD2. The trim removed 2 bases at V and 0 bases at J, leaving 6 bases unmatched. The CDR3 is 17 amino acids. CDR1 and CDR2 (germline): LGHDT, YNNKEL (reference sequence).